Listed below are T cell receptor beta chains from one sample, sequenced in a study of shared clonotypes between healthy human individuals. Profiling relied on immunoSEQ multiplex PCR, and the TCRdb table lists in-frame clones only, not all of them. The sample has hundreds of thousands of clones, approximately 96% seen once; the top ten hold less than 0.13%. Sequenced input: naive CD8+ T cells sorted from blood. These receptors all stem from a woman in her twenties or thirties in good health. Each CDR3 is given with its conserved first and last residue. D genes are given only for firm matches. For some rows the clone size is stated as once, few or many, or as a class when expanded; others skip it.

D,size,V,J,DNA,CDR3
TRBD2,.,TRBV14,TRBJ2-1,TGTGCCAGCAGCCGGGGGGTAGCGGGCTGGAATGAGCAGTTCTTC,CASSRGVAGWNEQFF
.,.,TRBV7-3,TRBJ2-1,TGTGCCAGCAGCTTAATCTCTCCTGGTGAGCAGTTCTTC,CASSLISPGEQFF
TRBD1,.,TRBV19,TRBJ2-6,TGTGCCAGTAGCGACAGGGCTGGGGCCAACGTCCTGACTTTC,CASSDRAGANVLTF
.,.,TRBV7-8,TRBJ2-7,TGTGCCAGCAGCCTCTCCGCTACAGTAGAGCAGTACTTC,CASSLSATVEQYF
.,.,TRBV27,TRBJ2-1,TGTGCCAGCAGCCCAGCGGTGGAGACCGCTTACAATGAGCAGTTCTTC,CASSPAVETAYNEQFF
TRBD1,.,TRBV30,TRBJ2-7,TGTGCCTGGAGTGTACCCCGGGGACAGCCCTACGAGCAGTACTTC,CAWSVPRGQPYEQYF
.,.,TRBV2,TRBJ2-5,TGTGCCAGCAGTGTAGGTCCAGGGCAAGAACCGCCAGAGACCCAGTACTTC,CASSVGPGQEPPETQYF
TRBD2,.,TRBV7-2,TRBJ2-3,TGTGCCAGCAGCCGGACTAGCGGGAGGAGGGATACGCAGTATTTT,CASSRTSGRRDTQYF
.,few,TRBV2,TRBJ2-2,TGTGCCAACCAGGGGAGACCCGGGGAGCTGTTTTTT,CANQGRPGELFF
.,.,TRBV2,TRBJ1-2,TGTGCCAGCAGTGAGTCCCAGGAGAGATTGGTCTACACCTTC,CASSESQERLVYTF
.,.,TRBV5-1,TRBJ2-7,TGCGCCAGCAGCTTGGCCGGCTCCTACGAGCAGTACTTC,CASSLAGSYEQYF
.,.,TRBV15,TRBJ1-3,TGTGCCACCAGCAGAGATCGGTCCATAACTGGAAACACCATATATTTT,CATSRDRSITGNTIYF
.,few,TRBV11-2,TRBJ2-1,TGTGCCAGCAGCCCCCTCCCTACAGGGAACAATGAGCAGTTCTTC,CASSPLPTGNNEQFF
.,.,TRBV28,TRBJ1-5,TGTGCCAGCAGACCCATAGGTCAGCCCCAGCATTTT,CASRPIGQPQHF
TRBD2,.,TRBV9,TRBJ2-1,TGTGCCAGCAGCTATAGCGGGAGGGCCTACAATGAGCAGTTCTTC,CASSYSGRAYNEQFF
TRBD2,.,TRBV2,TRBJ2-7,TGTGCCAGCAGTGAACTAGCGGGAGGCAATCACTACGAGCAGTACTTC,CASSELAGGNHYEQYF
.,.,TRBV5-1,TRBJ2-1,TGCGCCAGCAGCTTTGGGGAGGAGCAGTTCTTC,CASSFGEEQFF
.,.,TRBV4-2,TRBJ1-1,TGTGCCAGCAGCCAGCAAGGGGGGTCATCCTATAACACTGAAGCTTTCTTT,CASSQQGGSSYNTEAFF
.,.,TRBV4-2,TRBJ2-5,TGTGCCAGCAGCCAAGATGTCCCTTCGGAGACCCAGTACTTC,CASSQDVPSETQYF
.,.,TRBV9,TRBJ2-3,TGTGCCAGCAGCCCTTTCAGCACAGATACGCAGTATTTT,CASSPFSTDTQYF
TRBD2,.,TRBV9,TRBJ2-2,TGTGCCAGCAGCGTAGAAGGGAGGGTCGGGGAGCTGTTTTTT,CASSVEGRVGELFF
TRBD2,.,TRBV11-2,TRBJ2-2,TGTGCCAGCAGCTCACTTAGCGGGACCGGGGAGCTGTTTTTT,CASSSLSGTGELFF
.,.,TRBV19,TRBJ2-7,TGTGCCAGTAGTATAGCTGGGGGCACGAACTACGAGCAGTACTTC,CASSIAGGTNYEQYF
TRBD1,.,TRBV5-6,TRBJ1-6,TGTGCCAGCAGCTGGGACAGGGGATATTCACCCCTCCACTTT,CASSWDRGYSPLHF
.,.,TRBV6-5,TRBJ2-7,TGTGCCAGCAGTTACTCGACGGGCACGGCTCACGAGCAGTACTTC,CASSYSTGTAHEQYF
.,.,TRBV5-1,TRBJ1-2,TGCGCCAGCAGCTTCTCGACAAGGTCCGGATATGGCTACACCTTC,CASSFSTRSGYGYTF
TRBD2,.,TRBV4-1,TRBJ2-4,TGCGCCAGCAGCCAAGGTAGGGCTAGCGGGAGGACCAAAAACATTCAGTACTTC,CASSQGRASGRTKNIQYF
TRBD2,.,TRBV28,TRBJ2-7,TGTGCCAGCAGTTTGAAAATCGGACTAGCGGGCAGCTCCTACGAGCAGTACTTC,CASSLKIGLAGSSYEQYF
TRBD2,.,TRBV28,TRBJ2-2,TGTGCCAGCAGTATCCGACTAGCGGGAGTTGGGGAGCTGTTTTTT,CASSIRLAGVGELFF
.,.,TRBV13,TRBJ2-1,TGTGCCAGCAGCTCGGATGAAGTACTAAATGAGCAGTTCTTC,CASSSDEVLNEQFF
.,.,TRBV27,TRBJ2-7,TGTGCCAGCAGTTTATCGGAGGTGGCTTCCTACGAGCAGTACTTC,CASSLSEVASYEQYF
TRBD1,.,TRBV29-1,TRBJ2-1,TGCAGCGTTGTTGGGACAGGGGCTTACAATGAGCAGTTCTTC,CSVVGTGAYNEQFF
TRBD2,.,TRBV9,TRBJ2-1,TGTGCCAGCAGCGTAGATCTAGCGGCTTACAATGAGCAGTTCTTC,CASSVDLAAYNEQFF
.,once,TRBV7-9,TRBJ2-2,TGTGCCAGCAGCTTAGCGCAGGGAAGGTACGCCGGGGAGCTGTTTTTT,CASSLAQGRYAGELFF
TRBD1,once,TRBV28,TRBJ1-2,TGTGCCAGCAGCATCGACAGGGGTGGCTACACCTTC,CASSIDRGGYTF
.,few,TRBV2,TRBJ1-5,TGTGCCAGCAGTGTCCAGGCGCAGCCCCAGCATTTT,CASSVQAQPQHF
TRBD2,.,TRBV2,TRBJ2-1,TGTGCCAGCACCGGGGCAGGGCGGCTAGCGGACAATGAGCAGTTCTTC,CASTGAGRLADNEQFF
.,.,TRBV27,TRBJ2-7,TGTGCCAGCAGTTCAGGCAACGAGCAGTACTTC,CASSSGNEQYF
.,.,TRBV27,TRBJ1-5,TGTGCCAGCAGTTTATCGAAGGACCTTCGCGACGGGCCCCAGCATTTT,CASSLSKDLRDGPQHF
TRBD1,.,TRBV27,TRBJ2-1,TGTGCCAGCATCGGGACAGGGGGTCGTGAGCAGTTCTTC,CASIGTGGREQFF
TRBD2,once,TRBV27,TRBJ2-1,TGTGCCAGCAGTATCCTCCCCAGGGGACTAGCGGTTGAGCAGTTCTTC,CASSILPRGLAVEQFF
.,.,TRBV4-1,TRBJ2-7,TGCGCCAGCAGCCAAGGATGGGGGTTCGAGCAGTACTTC,CASSQGWGFEQYF
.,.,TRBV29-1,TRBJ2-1,TGCAGCGTTGAAGATGCTGGATACAATGAGCAGTTCTTC,CSVEDAGYNEQFF
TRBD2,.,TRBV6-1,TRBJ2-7,TGTGCCAGCAGTGAAGCGGGCCCCTCGAGCGGGGCGCTTTACGAGCAGTACTTC,CASSEAGPSSGALYEQYF
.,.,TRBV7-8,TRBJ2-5,TGTGCCAGCAGCTTAAAGGGTCCGGGAGCTGAGACCCAGTACTTC,CASSLKGPGAETQYF
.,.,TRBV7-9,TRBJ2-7,TGTGCCAGCAGCTTAAACCCCTACGAGCAGTACTTC,CASSLNPYEQYF
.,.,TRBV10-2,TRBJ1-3,TGCGCCAGCAGTGAGAGGAAAGGTGTGGGAAACACCATATATTTT,CASSERKGVGNTIYF
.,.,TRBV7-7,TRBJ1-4,TGTGCCAGCAGCTTCACAGGCGAAAAACTGTTTTTT,CASSFTGEKLFF
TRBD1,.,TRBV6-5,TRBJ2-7,TGTGCCAGCAGTGCGACAGGGTCTGTGGAGCAGTACTTC,CASSATGSVEQYF
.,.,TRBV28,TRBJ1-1,TGTGCCAGCAGTTCCCCCAAAGAGGCAGCAAACACTGAAGCTTTCTTT,CASSSPKEAANTEAFF
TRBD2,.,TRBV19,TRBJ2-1,TGTGCCAGTAGCTACGGACTAGCGGGGCATGAGCAGTTCTTC,CASSYGLAGHEQFF
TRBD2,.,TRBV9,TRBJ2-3,TGTGCCAGCAGCGACCAGCTAGCGGGAGCTGGTACAGATACGCAGTATTTT,CASSDQLAGAGTDTQYF
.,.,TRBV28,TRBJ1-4,TGTGCCAGCAGTCTTGGAGGGGAGAATGAAAAACTGTTTTTT,CASSLGGENEKLFF
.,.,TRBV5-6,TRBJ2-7,TGTGCCAGCAGCTTGGGAGGGGGGCCCTACGAGCAGTACTTC,CASSLGGGPYEQYF
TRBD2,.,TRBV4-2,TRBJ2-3,TGTGCCAGCAGCCAAGGGGACCTAGCGGCTAGCACAGATACGCAGTATTTT,CASSQGDLAASTDTQYF